The present entry profiles one T cell receptor beta chain with its context. Its antigen is currently unknown. The data are from a study of shared clonotypes between healthy human individuals. Study-level results: Generation probabilities were higher for clonotypes shared across all four sorted-subset donors than for unshared ones.

Trimming cost V 4 bases and J 4 bases; bases outside gene matches: 13. This CDR3 contains 16 residues. Germline V gene sequence: CDR1 SGDLS, CDR2 YYNGEE. Sorted-subset replicate PCRs used about 190 ng of genomic DNA. This amount corresponded to tens of thousands of T cell genomes. Method: immunoSEQ multiplex PCR; TCRdb's copy keeps in-frame clones and lacks some. The table lists about 990,000 clones, about 84% of them singletons. The sample consisted of memory CD4+ T cells from PBMCs. Subset in this sample: CD45RA-negative fraction. The J gene is TRBJ2-7, the V gene TRBV9; TRBD2 agrees at 8 bases. The sequence came from a man younger than 35 in good health. Some clones in this sample may be carry-over from other donors' samples. CDR3 residues: CASSPRGGGSGYEQYF. The DNA of the CDR3 is TGTGCCAGCAGCCCTCGGGGGGGCGGGAGCGGGTACGAGCAGTACTTC. Full variable domain (missing parts from reference TRBV9 and TRBJ2-7): DSGVTQTPKHLITATGQRVTLRCSPRSGDLSVYWYQQSLDQGLQFLIQYYNGEERAKGNILERFSAQQFPDLHSELNLSSLELGDSALYFCASSPRGGGSGYEQYFGPGTRLTVT.